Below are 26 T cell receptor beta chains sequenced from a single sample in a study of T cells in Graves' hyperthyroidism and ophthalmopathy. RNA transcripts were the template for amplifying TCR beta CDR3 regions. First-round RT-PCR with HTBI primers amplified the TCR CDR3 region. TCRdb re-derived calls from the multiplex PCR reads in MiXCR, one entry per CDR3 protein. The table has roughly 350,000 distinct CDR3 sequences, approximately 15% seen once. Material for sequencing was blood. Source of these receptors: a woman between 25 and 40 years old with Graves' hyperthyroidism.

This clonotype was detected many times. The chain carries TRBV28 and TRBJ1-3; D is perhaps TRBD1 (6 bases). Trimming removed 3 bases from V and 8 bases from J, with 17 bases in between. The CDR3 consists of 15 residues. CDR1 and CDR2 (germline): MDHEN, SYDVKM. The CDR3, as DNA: TGTGCCAGCAGTTTCACCACACTAGGGGGTGACACCATATATTTT. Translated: CASSFTTLGGDTIYF.

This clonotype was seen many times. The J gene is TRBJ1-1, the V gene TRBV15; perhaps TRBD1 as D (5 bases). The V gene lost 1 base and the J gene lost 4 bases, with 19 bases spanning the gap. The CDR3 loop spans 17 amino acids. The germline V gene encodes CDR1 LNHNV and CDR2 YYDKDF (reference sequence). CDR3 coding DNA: TGTGCCACCAGCAGAGTGGGGGTCGGGTCATTAGGCACTGAAGCTTTCTTT. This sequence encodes CATSRVGVGSLGTEAFF.

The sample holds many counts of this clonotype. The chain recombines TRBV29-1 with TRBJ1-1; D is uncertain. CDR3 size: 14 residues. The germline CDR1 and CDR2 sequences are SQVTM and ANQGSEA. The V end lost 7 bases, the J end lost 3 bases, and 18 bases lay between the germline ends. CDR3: CSAPSGTDDTEAFF. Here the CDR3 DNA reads TGCAGCGCCCCGTCAGGTACAGACGACACTGAAGCTTTCTTT.

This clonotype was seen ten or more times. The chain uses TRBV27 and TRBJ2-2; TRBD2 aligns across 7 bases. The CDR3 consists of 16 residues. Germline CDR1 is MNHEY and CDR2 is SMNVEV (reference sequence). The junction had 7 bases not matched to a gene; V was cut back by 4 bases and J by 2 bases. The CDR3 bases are TGTGCCAGCAGTTCCTCAGCGGGGATCAACACCGGGGAGCTGTTTTTT. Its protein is CASSSSAGINTGELFF.

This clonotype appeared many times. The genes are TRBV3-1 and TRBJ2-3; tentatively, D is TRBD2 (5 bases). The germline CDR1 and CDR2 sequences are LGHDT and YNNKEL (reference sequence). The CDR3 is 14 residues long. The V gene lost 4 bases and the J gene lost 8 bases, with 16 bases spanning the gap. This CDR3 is CASSPQGSPATQYF. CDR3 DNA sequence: TGTGCCAGCAGCCCTCAAGGGAGCCCAGCTACGCAGTATTTT.

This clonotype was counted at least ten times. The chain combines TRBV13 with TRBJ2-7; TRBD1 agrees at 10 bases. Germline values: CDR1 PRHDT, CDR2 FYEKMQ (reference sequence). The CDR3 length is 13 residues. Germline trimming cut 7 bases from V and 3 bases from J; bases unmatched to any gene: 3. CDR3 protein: CASMRTGGYEQYF. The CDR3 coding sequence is TGTGCCAGCATGCGGACAGGGGGCTACGAGCAGTACTTC. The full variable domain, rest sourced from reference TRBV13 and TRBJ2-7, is AAGVIQSPRHLIKEKRETATLKCYPIPRHDTVYWYQQGPGQDPQFLISFYEKMQSDKGSIPDRFSAQQFSDYHSELNMSSLELGDSALYFCASMRTGGYEQYFGPGTRLTVT.

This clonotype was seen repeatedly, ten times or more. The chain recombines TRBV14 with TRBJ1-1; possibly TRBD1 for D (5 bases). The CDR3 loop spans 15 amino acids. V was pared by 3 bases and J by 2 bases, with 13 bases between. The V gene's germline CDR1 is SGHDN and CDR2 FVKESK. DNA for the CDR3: TGTGCCAGCAGCCATTTGGGCGGGGACAACACTGAAGCTTTCTTT. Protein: CASSHLGGDNTEAFF.

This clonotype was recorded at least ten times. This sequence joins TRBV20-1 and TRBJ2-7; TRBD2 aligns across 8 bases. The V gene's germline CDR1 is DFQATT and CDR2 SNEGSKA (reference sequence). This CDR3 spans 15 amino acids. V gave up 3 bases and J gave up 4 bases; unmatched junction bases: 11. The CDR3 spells CSASPTSGVNYEQYF. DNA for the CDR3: TGCAGTGCTAGTCCTACTAGCGGAGTCAATTACGAGCAGTACTTC.

CDR3 sequence: CASSEGEKDTQYF. For the CDR3, the DNA is TGTGCCAGCAGTGAAGGGGAGAAAGATACGCAGTATTTT. This chain joins TRBV6-1 and TRBJ2-3; D perhaps matches TRBD2 (5 bases). The germline gives CDR1 MNHNS, CDR2 SASEGT. V lost 1 base to trimming and J lost 5 bases, with 7 bases between them. CDR3 size: 13 residues.

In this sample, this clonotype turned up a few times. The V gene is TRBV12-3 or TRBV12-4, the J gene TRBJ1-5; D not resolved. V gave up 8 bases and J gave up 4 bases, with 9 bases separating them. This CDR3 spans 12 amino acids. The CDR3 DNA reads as TGTGCCAGCTCAGAGCAGAATCAGCCCCAGCATTTT. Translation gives CASSEQNQPQHF.

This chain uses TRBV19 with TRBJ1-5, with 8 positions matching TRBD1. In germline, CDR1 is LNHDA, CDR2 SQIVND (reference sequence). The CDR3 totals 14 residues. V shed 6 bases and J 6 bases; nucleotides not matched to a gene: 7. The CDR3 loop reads CASSQTGAAQPQHF. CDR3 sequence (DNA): TGTGCCAGTAGCCAGACAGGGGCTGCTCAGCCCCAGCATTTT.

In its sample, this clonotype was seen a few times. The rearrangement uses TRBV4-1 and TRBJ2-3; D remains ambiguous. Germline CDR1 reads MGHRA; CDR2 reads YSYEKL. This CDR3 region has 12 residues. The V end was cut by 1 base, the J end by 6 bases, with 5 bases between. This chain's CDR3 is CASSQAQDTQYF. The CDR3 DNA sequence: TGCGCCAGCAGCCAAGCACAGGATACGCAGTATTTT.

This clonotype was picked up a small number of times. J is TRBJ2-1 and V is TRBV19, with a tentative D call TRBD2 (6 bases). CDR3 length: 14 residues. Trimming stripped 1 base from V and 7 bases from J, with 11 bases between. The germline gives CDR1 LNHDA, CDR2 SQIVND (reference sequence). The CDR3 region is CASSIAGTGNEQFF. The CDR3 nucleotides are TGTGCCAGTAGTATAGCGGGGACTGGGAATGAGCAGTTCTTC.

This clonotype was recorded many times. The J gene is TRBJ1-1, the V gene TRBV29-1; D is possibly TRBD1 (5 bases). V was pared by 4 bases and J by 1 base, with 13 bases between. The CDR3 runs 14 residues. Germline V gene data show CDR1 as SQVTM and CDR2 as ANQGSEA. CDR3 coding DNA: TGCAGCGTTGGGGACGTTCGGGGGAACACTGAAGCTTTCTTT. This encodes CSVGDVRGNTEAFF.

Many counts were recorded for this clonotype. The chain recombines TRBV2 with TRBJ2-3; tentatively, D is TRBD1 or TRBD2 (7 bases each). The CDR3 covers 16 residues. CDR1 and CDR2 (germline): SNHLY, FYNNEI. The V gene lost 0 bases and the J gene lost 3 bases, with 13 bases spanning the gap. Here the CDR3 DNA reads TGTGCCAGCAGTGAAGCGCTTCAGGGGGGGACAGATACGCAGTATTTT. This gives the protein CASSEALQGGTDTQYF.

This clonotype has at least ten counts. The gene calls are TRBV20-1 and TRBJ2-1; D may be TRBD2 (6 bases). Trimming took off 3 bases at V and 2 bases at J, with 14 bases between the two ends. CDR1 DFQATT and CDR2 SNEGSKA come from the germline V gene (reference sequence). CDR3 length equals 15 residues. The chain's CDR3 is CSARAGSGPYNEQFF. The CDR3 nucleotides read TGCAGTGCTAGGGCCGGGAGTGGCCCCTACAATGAGCAGTTCTTC.

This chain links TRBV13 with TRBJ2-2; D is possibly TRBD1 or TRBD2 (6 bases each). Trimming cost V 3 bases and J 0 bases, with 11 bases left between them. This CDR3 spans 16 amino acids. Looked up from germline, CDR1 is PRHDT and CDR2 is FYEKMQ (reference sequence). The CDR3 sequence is CASSFFGGTNTGELFF. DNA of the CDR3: TGTGCCAGCAGCTTCTTCGGGGGCACGAACACCGGGGAGCTGTTTTTT.

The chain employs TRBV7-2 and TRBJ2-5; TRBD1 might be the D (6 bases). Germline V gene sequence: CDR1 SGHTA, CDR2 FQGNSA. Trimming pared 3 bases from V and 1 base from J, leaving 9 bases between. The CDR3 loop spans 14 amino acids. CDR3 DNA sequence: TGTGCCAGCAGCTTTGGACAGACCCAAGAGACCCAGTACTTC. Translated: CASSFGQTQETQYF.

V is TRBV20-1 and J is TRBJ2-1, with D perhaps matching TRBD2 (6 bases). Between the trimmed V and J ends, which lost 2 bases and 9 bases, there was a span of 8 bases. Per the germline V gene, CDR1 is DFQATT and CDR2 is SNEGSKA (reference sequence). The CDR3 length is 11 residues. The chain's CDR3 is CSARLAIEQFF. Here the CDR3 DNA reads TGCAGTGCTAGACTAGCGATTGAGCAGTTCTTC.

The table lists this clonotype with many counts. This CDR3 reads CASSQQGLAKETQYF. CDR3 DNA sequence: TGTGCCAGCAGCCAGCAGGGACTAGCCAAAGAGACCCAGTACTTC. The chain has TRBV11-2 and TRBJ2-5; TRBD2 matches at 9 bases. The CDR3 consists of 15 residues. Trimming removed 5 bases from V and 3 bases from J; junction bases left unmatched: 7. The germline gives CDR1 SGHAT, CDR2 FQNNGV.

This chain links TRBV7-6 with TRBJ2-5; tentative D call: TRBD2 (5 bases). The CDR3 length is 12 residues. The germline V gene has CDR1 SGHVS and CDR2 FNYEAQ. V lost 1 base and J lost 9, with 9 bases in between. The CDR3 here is CASSLDPGAQYF. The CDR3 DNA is TGTGCCAGCAGCTTAGACCCCGGGGCCCAGTACTTC.

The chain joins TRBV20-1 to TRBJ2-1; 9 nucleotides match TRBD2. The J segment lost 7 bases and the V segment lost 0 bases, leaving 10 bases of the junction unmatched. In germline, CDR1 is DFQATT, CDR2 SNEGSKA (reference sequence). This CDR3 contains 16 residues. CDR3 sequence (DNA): TGCAGTGCTAGAGATGCGTCCGCGGGAGGGCGAAATGAGCAGTTCTTC. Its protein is CSARDASAGGRNEQFF.

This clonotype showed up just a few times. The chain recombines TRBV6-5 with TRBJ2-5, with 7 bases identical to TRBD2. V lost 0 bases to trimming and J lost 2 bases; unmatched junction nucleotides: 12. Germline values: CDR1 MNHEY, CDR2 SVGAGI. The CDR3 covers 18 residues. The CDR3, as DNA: TGTGCCAGCAGTTACTCGAGCAGGCTAGCGGTGCTTCAAGAGACCCAGTACTTC. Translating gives CASSYSSRLAVLQETQYF.

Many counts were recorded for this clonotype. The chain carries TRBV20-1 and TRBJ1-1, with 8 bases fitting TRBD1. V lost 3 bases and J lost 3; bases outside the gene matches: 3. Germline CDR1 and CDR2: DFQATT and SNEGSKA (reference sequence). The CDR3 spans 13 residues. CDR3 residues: CSARETGDTEAFF. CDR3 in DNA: TGCAGTGCTAGGGAGACAGGGGACACTGAAGCTTTCTTT.

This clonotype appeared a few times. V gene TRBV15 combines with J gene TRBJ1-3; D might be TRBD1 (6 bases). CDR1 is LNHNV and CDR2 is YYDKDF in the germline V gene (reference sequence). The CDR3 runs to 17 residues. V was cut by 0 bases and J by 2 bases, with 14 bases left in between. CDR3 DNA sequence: TGTGCCACCAGCAGAGATACGAATGGGGGCCCTGGAAACACCATATATTTT. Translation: CATSRDTNGGPGNTIYF. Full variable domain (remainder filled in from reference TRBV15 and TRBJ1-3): DAMVIQNPRYQVTQFGKPVTLSCSQTLNHNVMYWYQQKSSQAPKLLFHYYDKDFNNEADTPDNFQSRRPNTSFCFLDIRSPGLGDTAMYLCATSRDTNGGPGNTIYFGEGSWLTVV.

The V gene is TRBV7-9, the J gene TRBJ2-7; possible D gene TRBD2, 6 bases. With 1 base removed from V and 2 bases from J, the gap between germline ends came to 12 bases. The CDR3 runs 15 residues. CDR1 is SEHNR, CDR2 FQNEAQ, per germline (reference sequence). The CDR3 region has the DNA TGTGCCAGCAGCTTAGTGGGGGGTTCTACCTACGAGCAGTACTTC. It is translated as CASSLVGGSTYEQYF.